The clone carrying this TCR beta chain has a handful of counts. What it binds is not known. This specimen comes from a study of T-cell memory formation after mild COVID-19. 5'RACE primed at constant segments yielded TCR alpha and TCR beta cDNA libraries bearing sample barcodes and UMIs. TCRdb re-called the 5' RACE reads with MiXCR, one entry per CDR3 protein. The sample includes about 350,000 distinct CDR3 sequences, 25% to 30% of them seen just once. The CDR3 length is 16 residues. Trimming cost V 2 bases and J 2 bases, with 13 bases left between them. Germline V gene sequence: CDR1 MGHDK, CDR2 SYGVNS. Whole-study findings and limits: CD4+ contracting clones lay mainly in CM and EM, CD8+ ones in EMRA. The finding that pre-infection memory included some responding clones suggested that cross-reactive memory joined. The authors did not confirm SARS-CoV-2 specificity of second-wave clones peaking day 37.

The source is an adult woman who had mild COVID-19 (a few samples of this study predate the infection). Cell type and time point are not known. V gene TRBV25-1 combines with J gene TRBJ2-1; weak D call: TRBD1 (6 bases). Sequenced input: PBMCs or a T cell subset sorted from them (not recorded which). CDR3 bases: TGTGCCAGCAGTGAAGGGACACAAGTCCCCTACAATGAGCAGTTCTTC. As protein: CASSEGTQVPYNEQFF. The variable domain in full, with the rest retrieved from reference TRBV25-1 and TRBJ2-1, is EADIYQTPRYLVIGTGKKITLECSQTMGHDKMYWYQQDPGMELHLIHYSYGVNSTEKGDLSSESTVSRIRTEHFPLTLESARPSHTSQYLCASSEGTQVPYNEQFFGPGTRLTVL.